The present T cell receptor beta chain was sequenced within a study of T cell responses to AZD1222 COVID-19 vaccine. Study-wide points: The reported proportion of spike-specific TCRs targeting unmutated variant regions was nearly half. Just a handful of AZD1222 recipients were seropositive at baseline. Sampled repertoires all dated from after the peak T cell response. Spike-specific TCR depth and breadth grew after two AZD1222 doses.

Concerning this clone: The antigen remains unidentified.

The V gene end was trimmed by 0 bases and the J gene end by 6 bases; junction bases not matched to a gene: 8. The CDR3 has 16 residues. Germline V gene data show CDR1 as MNHEY and CDR2 as SVGAGI. Data came from immunoSEQ multiplex PCR; TCRdb stores just in-frame clones and leaves some out. Here the sample spans 100,000 to 150,000 clones, over 75% being singletons. The sequence was collected from an adult in good health. The material was peripheral blood, obtained on day 0 of AZD1222 vaccination. The chain uses TRBV6-5 and TRBJ2-1, with 7 bases identical to TRBD2. CDR3 DNA: TGTGCCAGCAGTTACTCGAGGCCAGGGAGGGGCAATGAGCAGTTCTTC. This sequence encodes CASSYSRPGRGNEQFF.